These 4 T cell receptor beta chains originate from one sample sequenced in a study of blood T cells in healthy people across ages. Through a sample-barcoded 5' primer and a J-beta primer mix, a second PCR was run for roughly 7 to 12 cycles. TCRdb redid the calling of the 5' RACE reads with MiXCR, one entry per CDR3 protein. The table lists approximately 960,000 distinct CDR3 sequences, 29% of them singletons. These same data were also listed under a study on T cells of mothers and their children.

Sequenced: blood. The source of these receptors is a woman between 40 and 55 years old in good health.

This clonotype was seen at least ten times. This chain connects TRBV7-2 to TRBJ1-2, with 10 bases identical to TRBD1. Germline-derived CDR1 and CDR2 are SGHTA and FQGNSA. With V trimmed by 1 base and J by 8 bases, 4 bases remained unmatched. The CDR3 spans 14 residues. CDR3 in DNA: TGTGCCAGCAGCTTAGGGACAGGGGGACTCGGCTACACCTTC. Translated, it gives CASSLGTGGLGYTF. Full variable domain (outside the CDR3, taken from reference TRBV7-2 and TRBJ1-2): GAGVSQSPSNKVTEKGKDVELRCDPISGHTALYWYRQSLGQGLEFLIYFQGNSAPDKSGLPSDRFSAERTGGSVSTLTIQRTQQEDSAVYLCASSLGTGGLGYTFGSGTRLTVV.

Many counts were recorded for this clonotype. For the CDR3, the DNA is TGTGCCAGCAGTGGGTTTGGCTACACCTTC. This sequence encodes CASSGFGYTF. The rearrangement links TRBV6-2 or TRBV6-3 to TRBJ1-2; D remains unclear. The CDR3 extends over 10 amino acids. Germline V gene data show CDR1 as MNHEY and CDR2 as SVGEGT. Trimming took off 5 bases at V and 7 bases at J, with 5 bases between the two ends.

The gene calls are TRBV7-9 and TRBJ2-5; D is unresolved. Germline CDR1 reads SEHNR; CDR2 reads FQNEAQ (reference sequence). This CDR3 contains 13 residues. V was cut by 1 base and J by 3 bases, with 6 bases left in between. CDR3 DNA: TGTGCCAGCAGCTTAGAGGACGAAGAGACCCAGTACTTC. This gives the protein CASSLEDEETQYF. Filled out from reference TRBV7-9 and TRBJ2-5, the complete variable domain reads DTGVSQNPRHKITKRGQNVTFRCDPISEHNRLYWYRQTLGQGPEFLTYFQNEAQLEKSRLLSDRFSAERPKGSFSTLEIQRTEQGDSAMYLCASSLEDEETQYFGPGTRLLVL.

The chain employs TRBV10-3 and TRBJ1-2; TRBD1 aligns across 7 bases. The CDR3 spans 13 residues. V lost 8 bases to trimming and J lost 4 bases; unmatched junction nucleotides: 7. Germline CDR1 ENHRY, CDR2 SYGVKD. The CDR3 DNA reads as TGTGCCATCCAAACAGGGGTGTCCTATGGCTACACCTTC. Its translation: CAIQTGVSYGYTF.